This T cell receptor (beta chain) derives from a study of blood T cell repertoires in COVID-19. The CDR3 runs to 16 residues. Trimming at V came to 7 bases and at J to 6 bases, leaving 17 bases not matched to a gene. Germline V gene lookup returns CDR1 MNHNY and CDR2 SVGAGI (reference sequence). Generated by immunoSEQ multiplex PCR, the TCRdb table keeps only in-frame clones and is missing some. The table records about 340,000 clones, roughly 89% of them present only once. J is TRBJ1-1 and V is TRBV6-6; the match to TRBD1 covers 7 bases. The TCR originated in a woman under 30 who had recovered from COVID-19. The sample taken for sequencing was peripheral blood. Here the CDR3 reads CASIPGQATGLAEAFF. The CDR3 nucleotides read TGTGCCAGCATCCCCGGACAGGCGACTGGCTTGGCTGAAGCTTTCTTT.